A selection of T cell receptor beta chains follows, all from one sample in a study of blood T cells in healthy people across ages. TCRdb independently ran MiXCR on the 5' RACE reads; one entry per CDR3 protein. The sample comprises roughly 800,000 distinct CDR3 sequences, around 25% of which are singletons, and more than 7.5% rests with the top ten. The sample was also reused in another study, on T cells of mothers and their children.

The sequencing input was blood. The source of these receptors is a boy between 10 and 17 years old in good health. Each CDR3 is given with its conserved first and last residue. Each record gives: D gene, clone size, CDR3 length, J gene, V gene, CDR3 DNA, CDR3 protein. D genes are given only for firm matches. Only some rows state a clone size, as once, few, many or a class for expanded clones.

d_call: TRBD1
clone_size: few
cdr3_length: 13
j_call: TRBJ2-3
v_call: TRBV27
cdr3_nt: TGTGCCAGCAGGACAGGGGGCGCAGATACGCAGTATTTT
cdr3_aa: CASRTGGADTQYF

d_call: .
clone_size: few
cdr3_length: 13
j_call: TRBJ1-2
v_call: TRBV7-2
cdr3_nt: TGTGCCACTGGCTTTACAGGGAACTATGGCTACACCTTC
cdr3_aa: CATGFTGNYGYTF

d_call: .
clone_size: few
cdr3_length: 16
j_call: TRBJ2-7
v_call: TRBV7-8
cdr3_nt: TGTGCCAGCAGCTCAAACCGGGCCCTACTCTCCTACGAGCAGTACTTC
cdr3_aa: CASSSNRALLSYEQYF

d_call: .
clone_size: .
cdr3_length: 15
j_call: TRBJ1-4
v_call: TRBV7-9
cdr3_nt: TGTGCCAGCAGCCTTCTGGAGGCCGGGGATGAAAAACTGTTTTTT
cdr3_aa: CASSLLEAGDEKLFF

d_call: TRBD2
clone_size: .
cdr3_length: 18
j_call: TRBJ2-3
v_call: TRBV12-5
cdr3_nt: TGTGCTAGTGGTTTGGTACGACTAGCGGGGGGGCCATCAGATACGCAGTATTTT
cdr3_aa: CASGLVRLAGGPSDTQYF

d_call: .
clone_size: .
cdr3_length: 11
j_call: TRBJ1-1
v_call: TRBV12-5
cdr3_nt: TGTGCTAGTGGCCAGCACACTGAAGCTTTCTTT
cdr3_aa: CASGQHTEAFF

d_call: .
clone_size: .
cdr3_length: 16
j_call: TRBJ1-1
v_call: TRBV7-2
cdr3_nt: TGTGCCAGCAGCTTAGTCTCGACAGTGTTGAACACTGAAGCTTTCTTT
cdr3_aa: CASSLVSTVLNTEAFF

d_call: TRBD1
clone_size: once
cdr3_length: 12
j_call: TRBJ2-7
v_call: TRBV6-5
cdr3_nt: TGTGCCAGCACCAGAACAGGGGGCGAGCAGTACTTC
cdr3_aa: CASTRTGGEQYF

d_call: .
clone_size: few
cdr3_length: 13
j_call: TRBJ2-1
v_call: TRBV12-3/TRBV12-4
cdr3_nt: TGTGCCAGCACCTCCGACTTAGCCAGCGAGCAGTTCTTC
cdr3_aa: CASTSDLASEQFF

d_call: .
clone_size: few
cdr3_length: 13
j_call: TRBJ2-3
v_call: TRBV7-9
cdr3_nt: TGTGCCAGCAGCTTGACCGACAGGTTTGCGCAGTATTTT
cdr3_aa: CASSLTDRFAQYF

d_call: TRBD2
clone_size: few
cdr3_length: 14
j_call: TRBJ2-7
v_call: TRBV7-2
cdr3_nt: TGTGCCAGCAGCCCCCCGGGACTAGCCTACGAGCAGTACTTC
cdr3_aa: CASSPPGLAYEQYF

d_call: .
clone_size: .
cdr3_length: 13
j_call: TRBJ2-1
v_call: TRBV24-1
cdr3_nt: TGTGCCACCAGTGAAGCCGGGCCTAGAGGGCAGTTCTTC
cdr3_aa: CATSEAGPRGQFF

d_call: .
clone_size: .
cdr3_length: 15
j_call: TRBJ2-5
v_call: TRBV11-2
cdr3_nt: TGTGCCAGCAGCCCCCGGGGGTTAGCGGAAGAGACCCAGTACTTC
cdr3_aa: CASSPRGLAEETQYF

d_call: .
clone_size: .
cdr3_length: 11
j_call: TRBJ1-2
v_call: TRBV29-1
cdr3_nt: TGCAGCGCAGGGTATGGGTATGGCTACACCTTC
cdr3_aa: CSAGYGYGYTF

d_call: TRBD1
clone_size: few
cdr3_length: 16
j_call: TRBJ2-7
v_call: TRBV18
cdr3_nt: TGTGCCAGCTCACCACCGCGGCAGGGGGCAGTTTGGGAGCAGTACTTC
cdr3_aa: CASSPPRQGAVWEQYF

d_call: TRBD2
clone_size: once
cdr3_length: 16
j_call: TRBJ2-5
v_call: TRBV5-1
cdr3_nt: TGCGCCAGCAGCTTGGGGGGACTAGCGGGAGAAAAGACCCAGTACTTC
cdr3_aa: CASSLGGLAGEKTQYF

d_call: TRBD2
clone_size: few
cdr3_length: 16
j_call: TRBJ2-3
v_call: TRBV20-1
cdr3_nt: TGCAGTGCTAGAGGGTCTAGCGGGGGGACCACAGATACGCAGTATTTT
cdr3_aa: CSARGSSGGTTDTQYF